Reported below is one T cell receptor beta chain. What it binds is not known. This record belongs to a study of T-cell memory formation after mild COVID-19. Overall study context: Most TCR clusters belonged to a single donor.

Overall study results and limits: Contracting CD8+ clones were enriched in EMRA, CD4+ mainly in CM and EM.

cDNA libraries for TCR alpha and TCR beta, carrying sample barcodes and UMIs, came from 5'RACE with constant-segment primers. MiXCR, applied by TCRdb to the 5' RACE reads, yields one record per CDR3 protein. The sample carries fewer than 250,000 distinct CDR3 sequences, under 30% recorded once. V lost 1 base to trimming and J lost 5 bases, with 14 bases between them. Per the germline V gene, CDR1 is SGHVS and CDR2 is FNYEAQ. The CDR3 has 15 residues. The chain combines TRBV7-6 with TRBJ2-5; maybe TRBD1 (6 bases). Sample: PBMCs or a T cell subset sorted from them (not recorded which). This receptor was identified in an adult woman who had mild COVID-19 (a few samples of this study predate the infection). Cell type and time point are not known. CDR3 coding DNA: TGTGCCAGCAGCTTAGGAGGCAGGGGTTGGGAGACCCAGTACTTC. Protein: CASSLGGRGWETQYF.